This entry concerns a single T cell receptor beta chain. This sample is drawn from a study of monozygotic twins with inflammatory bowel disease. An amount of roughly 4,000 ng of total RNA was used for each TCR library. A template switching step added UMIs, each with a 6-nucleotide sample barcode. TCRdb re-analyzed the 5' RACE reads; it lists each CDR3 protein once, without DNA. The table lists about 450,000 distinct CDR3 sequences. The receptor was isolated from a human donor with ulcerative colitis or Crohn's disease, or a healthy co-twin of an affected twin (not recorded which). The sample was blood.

CDR3 sequence reads: CASSPSEGTGDFYSGNTIYF. This chain uses TRBV11-2 with TRBJ1-3; no DNA is available, so the TRBD1 call from TCRdb remains unchecked. The CDR3 consists of 20 residues. CDR1 and CDR2 from the germline V gene are SGHAT and FQNNGV.